The rows below give T cell receptor beta chains drawn from one sample of a study of blood T cells in healthy people across ages. TCRdb re-analysed the 5' RACE reads in MiXCR, keeping a single row per CDR3 protein. The data contain about 970,000 distinct CDR3 sequences, just over 50% of them singletons. The sequenced sample consisted of blood. The origin of the receptors is an older woman in good health. Each CDR3 is given with its conserved first and last residue. D genes are given only for firm matches. Clone size is not always given. Where it is, it says once, few, many or a class for expanded clones.

cdr3_length: 16
clone_size: NA
v_call: TRBV25-1
d_call: NA
j_call: TRBJ2-5
cdr3_nt: TGTGCCAGCACTCCCCGGGACTCCCGCTATTGGGAGACCCAGTACTTC
cdr3_aa: CASTPRDSRYWETQYF

cdr3_length: 15
clone_size: NA
v_call: TRBV6-6
d_call: NA
j_call: TRBJ2-1
cdr3_nt: TGTGCCAGCATGGGGGGACGGGGTTCCTACAATGAGCAGTTCTTC
cdr3_aa: CASMGGRGSYNEQFF

cdr3_length: 15
clone_size: NA
v_call: TRBV4-1
d_call: NA
j_call: TRBJ2-5
cdr3_nt: TGCGCCAGCAGCCACCCAGGAGACTTCCAAGAGACCCAGTACTTC
cdr3_aa: CASSHPGDFQETQYF

cdr3_length: 15
clone_size: NA
v_call: TRBV7-9
d_call: TRBD1
j_call: TRBJ2-7
cdr3_nt: TGTGCCAGCAGCTTGTATGGGACAGGGCCCTACGAGCAGTACTTC
cdr3_aa: CASSLYGTGPYEQYF

cdr3_length: 14
clone_size: NA
v_call: TRBV11-2
d_call: TRBD2
j_call: TRBJ2-7
cdr3_nt: TGTGCCAGCAGCTTATCTAGCGGGAGTAGCGAGCAGTACTTC
cdr3_aa: CASSLSSGSSEQYF

cdr3_length: 14
clone_size: once
v_call: TRBV7-3
d_call: TRBD2
j_call: TRBJ2-3
cdr3_nt: TGTGCCAGCAGCGTATGGGGAGGGACAGATACGCAGTATTTT
cdr3_aa: CASSVWGGTDTQYF

cdr3_length: 13
clone_size: NA
v_call: TRBV5-6
d_call: NA
j_call: TRBJ1-2
cdr3_nt: TGTGCCAGCAGCTTGAAGGGAAGCGGCGGCTACACCTTC
cdr3_aa: CASSLKGSGGYTF

cdr3_length: 12
clone_size: NA
v_call: TRBV20-1
d_call: NA
j_call: TRBJ2-1
cdr3_nt: TGCAGTGCGCGGGACAACCACAATGAGCAGTTCTTC
cdr3_aa: CSARDNHNEQFF

cdr3_length: 13
clone_size: NA
v_call: TRBV5-1
d_call: NA
j_call: TRBJ2-5
cdr3_nt: TGCGCCAGCAGCTTGAGGCTGGTAGAGACCCAGTACTTC
cdr3_aa: CASSLRLVETQYF

cdr3_length: 12
clone_size: NA
v_call: TRBV12-5
d_call: NA
j_call: TRBJ2-7
cdr3_nt: TGTGCTAGTGGTTTTCGGGGACACGAGCAGTACTTC
cdr3_aa: CASGFRGHEQYF

cdr3_length: 15
clone_size: NA
v_call: TRBV6-5
d_call: NA
j_call: TRBJ2-5
cdr3_nt: TGTGCCAGCAGTTACTCTCTTCCGGGTAGGGAGACCCAGTACTTC
cdr3_aa: CASSYSLPGRETQYF

cdr3_length: 14
clone_size: few
v_call: TRBV3-1
d_call: TRBD1
j_call: TRBJ1-4
cdr3_nt: TGTGCCAGCAGGCGGGACAGGTGGAATGAAAAACTGTTTTTT
cdr3_aa: CASRRDRWNEKLFF

cdr3_length: 12
clone_size: many
v_call: TRBV20-1
d_call: NA
j_call: TRBJ2-1
cdr3_nt: TGCAGTGCTGCGGACAGTTACAATGAGCAGTTCTTC
cdr3_aa: CSAADSYNEQFF

cdr3_length: 17
clone_size: NA
v_call: TRBV20-1
d_call: NA
j_call: TRBJ1-6
cdr3_nt: TGCAGTGCTAGAGATCCCCGGGAGAGCTCCTATAATTCACCCCTCCACTTT
cdr3_aa: CSARDPRESSYNSPLHF

cdr3_length: 15
clone_size: few
v_call: TRBV4-1
d_call: TRBD2
j_call: TRBJ2-1
cdr3_nt: TGCGCCAGCAGCCAGTTGGGACTAGCGTACAATGAGCAGTTCTTC
cdr3_aa: CASSQLGLAYNEQFF

cdr3_length: 14
clone_size: once
v_call: TRBV7-2
d_call: NA
j_call: TRBJ2-1
cdr3_nt: TGTGCCAGCAGCTCCGCAAGACTAGATGGTGAGCAGTTCTTC
cdr3_aa: CASSSARLDGEQFF

cdr3_length: 15
clone_size: NA
v_call: TRBV20-1
d_call: TRBD2
j_call: TRBJ2-4
cdr3_nt: TGCAGTGCTAGGCCTTCAGCGGGATCCTCTCGGGAGCAGTACTTC
cdr3_aa: CSARPSAGSSREQYF

cdr3_length: 15
clone_size: NA
v_call: TRBV28
d_call: TRBD1
j_call: TRBJ1-5
cdr3_nt: TGTGCCAGCAGACCCCCCGGACAGGAAGATCAGCCCCAGCATTTT
cdr3_aa: CASRPPGQEDQPQHF

cdr3_length: 12
clone_size: NA
v_call: TRBV13
d_call: NA
j_call: TRBJ1-4
cdr3_nt: TGTGCCAGCAGCTTCCAGAATGAAAAACTGTTTTTT
cdr3_aa: CASSFQNEKLFF

cdr3_length: 15
clone_size: NA
v_call: TRBV28
d_call: NA
j_call: TRBJ2-5
cdr3_nt: TGTGCCAGCAGTTTCAGGACAGCCTACAAAGAGACCCAGTACTTC
cdr3_aa: CASSFRTAYKETQYF